The 12 T cell receptor beta chains listed next were all sequenced from one sample in a study of blood T cell repertoires in COVID-19. TCRdb's copy holds only in-frame clones and misses some; the assay was immunoSEQ multiplex PCR. The repertoire consists of about 280,000 clones, with approximately 85% occurring once and the leading ten covering 9% to 9.5%. The sample was peripheral blood. The source of these receptors is a man between 18 and 29 years old with active or convalescent COVID-19.

Note on this clone: Mismatch with germline at one junction end may stem from a read error. This chain uses TRBV11-2 with TRBJ1-3, with TRBD1 matching over 7 bases. The germline V gene has CDR1 SGHAT and CDR2 FQNNGV. The CDR3 totals 11 residues. The CDR3 coding sequence is TGTGCCAGCAGCTTAAAGGGACAGCTCGCTTTT. This gives the protein CASSLKGQLAF. The variable domain in full, with the rest retrieved from reference TRBV11-2 and TRBJ1-3, is EAGVAQSPRYKIIEKRQSVAFWCNPISGHATLYWYQQILGQGPKLLIQFQNNGVVDDSQLPKDRFSAERLKGVDSTLKIQPAKLEDSAVYLCASSLKGQLAFGEGSWLTVV.

Only one count was recorded for this clone. The chain links TRBV7-3 to TRBJ2-7; 8 bases line up with TRBD1. The CDR3 covers 14 residues. Trimming took 6 bases from V and 3 from J; bases not matched to a gene: 7. Germline V gives CDR1 SGHTA, CDR2 FQGTGA. CDR3 in amino acids: CASSFDRGSYEQYF. The CDR3 coding sequence is TGTGCCAGCAGTTTTGACAGGGGAAGCTACGAGCAGTACTTC.

This clone was picked up one time. V gene TRBV7-9 combines with J gene TRBJ2-3; the match to TRBD2 covers 8 bases. The CDR3 is 15 amino acids. V trimming: 2 bases; J trimming: 6 bases; junction bases outside the gene matches: 7. Germline V gene lookup returns CDR1 SEHNR and CDR2 FQNEAQ (reference sequence). The CDR3 is CASSLPIAGTDTQYF. The CDR3 coding sequence is TGTGCCAGCAGCTTACCCATAGCGGGGACGGATACGCAGTATTTT.

The rearrangement links TRBV9 to TRBJ1-5; TRBD1 agrees at 7 bases. After removal of 4 bases from V and 0 bases from J, the junction contained 4 bases not matched to a gene. The CDR3 has 15 amino acids. The germline CDR1 and CDR2 sequences are SGDLS and YYNGEE. The CDR3 nucleotides read TGTGCCAGCAGCCCGACAGGGAGTAGCAATCAGCCCCAGCATTTT. It specifies CASSPTGSSNQPQHF.

The V and J genes are TRBV28 and TRBJ2-7; weak D call: TRBD1 (6 bases). The CDR3 loop spans 12 amino acids. V gave up 8 bases and J gave up 4 bases, with 12 bases separating them. CDR1 and CDR2 from the germline V gene are MDHEN and SYDVKM. This CDR3 reads CASQGHRYEQYF. DNA for the CDR3: TGTGCCAGCCAGGGACACCGTTACGAGCAGTACTTC. The whole variable domain, filled in from reference TRBV28 and TRBJ2-7, reads DVKVTQSSRYLVKRTGEKVFLECVQDMDHENMFWYRQDPGLGLRLIYFSYDVKMKEKGDIPEGYSVSREKKERFSLILESASTNQTSMYLCASQGHRYEQYFGPGTRLTVT.

The V gene is TRBV5-1, the J gene TRBJ2-3; 8 bases align to TRBD2. CDR1 SGHRS and CDR2 YFSETQ come from the germline V gene. V shed 0 bases, J shed 0 bases, and the junction held 3 bases outside the gene matches. CDR3 length equals 16 residues. CDR3 sequence (DNA): TGCGCCAGCAGCTTGGGGGCGGGGGGCAGCACAGATACGCAGTATTTT. It is translated as CASSLGAGGSTDTQYF.

The genes are TRBV2 and TRBJ2-2, with D possibly matching TRBD1 (5 bases). Germline CDR1 and CDR2: SNHLY and FYNNEI. The V gene lost 2 bases and the J gene lost 0 bases, with 13 bases spanning the gap. The CDR3 has 17 residues. Written as DNA, the CDR3 is TGTGCCAGCAGTGAAACCCCAGGGTACGCGAACACCGGGGAGCTGTTTTTT. Translating gives CASSETPGYANTGELFF. The variable domain in full, completed from reference TRBV2 and TRBJ2-2, reads EPEVTQTPSHQVTQMGQEVILRCVPISNHLYFYWYRQILGQKVEFLVSFYNNEISEKSEIFDDQFSVERPDGSNFTLKIRSTKLEDSAMYFCASSETPGYANTGELFFGEGSRLTVL.

The J gene is TRBJ2-7, the V gene TRBV6-2 or TRBV6-3, with 8 bases matching TRBD2. The CDR3 is 16 amino acids. Trimming cost V 6 bases and J 0 bases; bases outside gene matches: 10. From germline, CDR1 is MNHEY and CDR2 SVGEGT. The chain's CDR3 is CASSLNSGTSSYEQYF. The CDR3 DNA is TGTGCCAGCAGCCTCAATAGCGGGACCTCCTCCTACGAGCAGTACTTC.

V is TRBV4-1 and J is TRBJ2-1, with 9 bases fitting TRBD2. This CDR3 spans 14 amino acids. The V gene's germline CDR1 is MGHRA and CDR2 YSYEKL. V trimming: 2 bases; J trimming: 7 bases; junction bases outside the gene matches: 3. CDR3 in amino acids: CASSQLAGMNEQFF. CDR3 in DNA: TGCGCCAGCAGCCAACTAGCGGGGATGAATGAGCAGTTCTTC.

This clone was recorded many times. The chain couples TRBV7-6 to TRBJ2-7; 7 nucleotides line up with TRBD1. Looked up from germline, CDR1 is SGHVS and CDR2 is FNYEAQ. The CDR3 is 14 amino acids. The ends lost 5 bases at V and 3 bases at J; junction bases unmatched: 7. This chain's CDR3 is CASSPKQGDYEQYF. CDR3 DNA sequence: TGTGCCAGCAGCCCGAAGCAGGGGGACTACGAGCAGTACTTC.

The chain joins TRBV4-2 to TRBJ2-3; 7 nucleotides agree with TRBD2. J gave up 5 bases and V 4 bases, and 12 bases lay outside the gene matches. In germline, CDR1 is LGHNA, CDR2 YNFKEQ. This CDR3 has 16 residues. The CDR3 DNA reads as TGTGCCAGCAGCCGCACGCTAGCGGCAGGAGAAGATACGCAGTATTTT. Its translation: CASSRTLAAGEDTQYF.

This chain connects TRBV21-1 to TRBJ2-5; the table's D call, TRBD2, was not checked against the DNA. TRBV21-1 is deemed a pseudogene. The CDR3 spans 16 residues. CDR3 DNA sequence: TGTGCCAGCAGCAAATGGTGGACTAGCGGGGTGGAGACCCAGTACTTC. Its protein product is CASSKWWTSGVETQYF.